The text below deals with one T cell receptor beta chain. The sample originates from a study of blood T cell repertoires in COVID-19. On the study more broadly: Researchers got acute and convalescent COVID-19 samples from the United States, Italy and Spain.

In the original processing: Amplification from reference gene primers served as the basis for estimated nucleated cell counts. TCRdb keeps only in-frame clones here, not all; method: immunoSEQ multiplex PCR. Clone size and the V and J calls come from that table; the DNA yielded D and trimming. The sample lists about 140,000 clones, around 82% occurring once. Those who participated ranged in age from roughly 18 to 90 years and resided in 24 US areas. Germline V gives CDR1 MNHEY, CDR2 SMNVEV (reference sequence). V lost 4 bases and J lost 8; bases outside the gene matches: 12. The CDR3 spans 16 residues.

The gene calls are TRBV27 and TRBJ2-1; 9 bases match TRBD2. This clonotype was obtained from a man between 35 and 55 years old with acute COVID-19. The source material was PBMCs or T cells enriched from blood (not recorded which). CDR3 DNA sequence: TGTGCCAGCAGTTCGACCTTCGCGGGAGGGCTCCATGAGCAGTTCTTC. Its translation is CASSSTFAGGLHEQFF.